A single sample gave rise to the 9 T cell receptor beta chains below, sequenced in a study of T cells in Graves' hyperthyroidism and ophthalmopathy. Authors of the study amplified TCR beta CDR3 regions from RNA transcripts. HTBI primers drove first-round RT-PCR of the TCR CDR3. One entry per CDR3 protein results from TCRdb running MiXCR on the multiplex PCR reads. This table holds some 620,000 distinct CDR3 sequences, roughly 15% found once. Source material: blood. The source of these receptors is a woman in her twenties or thirties with Graves' hyperthyroidism.

The J gene is TRBJ1-3, the V gene TRBV4-1; D not certain. Deletions cut 4 bases from V and 0 bases from J, with 19 bases between. The CDR3 loop spans 18 amino acids. Germline V gene sequence: CDR1 MGHRA, CDR2 YSYEKL. DNA of the CDR3: TGCGCCAGCAGCCCCCGGGCAGACGTACAATTCTCTGGAAACACCATATATTTT. The encoded protein is CASSPRADVQFSGNTIYF.

The rearrangement joins TRBV4-1 to TRBJ1-2; D may be TRBD1 (6 bases). Trimming took off 5 bases at V and 6 bases at J, with 19 bases between the two ends. The CDR3 runs to 15 residues. Germline CDR1 is MGHRA and CDR2 is YSYEKL. The chain's CDR3 is CASSGWQGWGNGYTF. CDR3 bases: TGCGCCAGCAGCGGATGGCAGGGGTGGGGTAATGGCTACACCTTC.

The CDR3 coding sequence is TGTGCCAGCAGCCAAGTTCGGGCTAGACCTTACAATGAGCAGTTCTTC. Protein sequence: CASSQVRARPYNEQFF. J is TRBJ2-1 and V is TRBV4-2; D remains ambiguous. V was trimmed by 1 base and J by 4 bases, leaving 14 bases between them. The V gene's germline CDR1 is LGHNA and CDR2 YNFKEQ. CDR3 length equals 16 residues.

This clonotype occurred many times. The rearrangement links TRBV12-3 or TRBV12-4 to TRBJ2-7; D not certain. V was trimmed by 3 bases and J by 7 bases, leaving 7 bases between them. The CDR3 runs 11 residues. DNA for the CDR3: TGTGCCAGCAGTTTCCTTTTTGAGCAGTACTTC. Its protein is CASSFLFEQYF.

The chain has TRBV6-1 and TRBJ2-2; D gene unclear. The germline V gene has CDR1 MNHNS and CDR2 SASEGT. The CDR3 runs to 13 residues. V lost 6 bases and J 7 bases, leaving 12 bases between the germline ends. The CDR3 DNA sequence: TGTGCCAGCAGGCAGTCTATTGGCGGGGAGCTGTTTTTT. Its protein product is CASRQSIGGELFF.

At least ten counts were recorded for this clonotype. The CDR3 spells CASSLETGFQETQYF. In DNA form, the CDR3 reads TGTGCCAGCAGCTTAGAAACAGGGTTTCAAGAGACCCAGTACTTC. V usage is TRBV11-1 and J usage is TRBJ2-5; a possible D gene is TRBD1 (6 bases). CDR1 is SGHAT, CDR2 FQDESV, per germline (reference sequence). The V gene lost 1 base and the J gene lost 2 bases, with 11 bases spanning the gap. The CDR3 has 15 amino acids.

This chain joins TRBV7-2 and TRBJ2-1, with 7 bases matching TRBD2. CDR1 and CDR2 (germline): SGHTA, FQGNSA. V lost 7 bases, J lost 9 bases, and 12 bases stayed unmatched. The CDR3 is made up of 14 amino acids. CDR3 amino acids: CASIRGRGQGEQFF. DNA for the CDR3: TGTGCCAGCATACGAGGGAGGGGCCAGGGTGAGCAGTTCTTC.

Many counts were recorded for this clonotype. The chain combines TRBV18 with TRBJ1-2; D gene unclear. This CDR3 contains 15 residues. Looked up from germline, CDR1 is KGHSH and CDR2 is LQKENI. Trimming took 4 bases from V and 8 from J, leaving 20 bases between them. CDR3 in amino acids: CASSQTSDPLRGYTF. As DNA, the CDR3 is TGTGCCAGCTCACAGACGTCAGATCCGCTCCGCGGCTACACCTTC.

This clonotype turned up a few times. This chain connects TRBV7-9 to TRBJ1-1, with 8 bases fitting TRBD1. The V segment lost 6 bases and the J segment 8 bases; nucleotides outside the gene matches: 11. Germline assignment: CDR1 SEHNR and CDR2 FQNEAQ (reference sequence). CDR3 size: 14 residues. CDR3 sequence (DNA): TGTGCCAGCAGTCGACAGGGGCCCTTTTCGGAAGCTTTCTTT. Translating gives CASSRQGPFSEAFF.